The clone carrying this T cell receptor beta chain has at least ten counts. The antigen remains undetermined. Individual cDNA molecules received unique molecular identifiers during library preparation. Using its own MiXCR run on the 5' RACE reads, TCRdb lists one record per CDR3 protein. The sample holds fewer than 70,000 distinct CDR3 sequences; roughly 4.6% are singletons and the top ten take roughly 3.9%. The data stem from a study of early T cells in non-severe SARS-CoV-2 infection. General study findings and limits: VDJdb matching favored anti-spike CD8 responses, missing private and CD4 specificities.

Germline V gives CDR1 SGHRS, CDR2 YFSETQ. The V and J ends lost 0 bases and 0 bases respectively, with 16 bases between them. CDR3 size: 17 residues. This sample comprised whole blood, obtained at baseline. This TCR was sampled from an adult who was a healthcare worker with PCR-confirmed SARS-CoV-2 infection or an uninfected control (not recorded which). The donor label of this sample is uncertain. The chain joins TRBV5-1 to TRBJ2-7; weak D call: TRBD1 (6 bases). In DNA form, the CDR3 reads TGCGCCAGCAGCTTGGGCCCGAATGCAGGGGTCTCCTACGAGCAGTACTTC. It yields the protein CASSLGPNAGVSYEQYF.